What follows describes a single T cell receptor (beta chain). The antigen is undetermined. The data derive from a study of immune evolution from preneoplasia to lung adenocarcinoma. General observations from the study: T cell clonality was higher in KRAS-mutant than EGFR-mutant or wild-type nodules.

The CDR3 extends over 13 amino acids. Germline assignment: CDR1 LNHDA and CDR2 SQIVND (reference sequence). With 3 bases removed from V and 2 bases from J, the gap between germline ends came to 7 bases. Each case's diagnosis was confirmed by two pathologists on H&E. Method: immunoSEQ multiplex PCR; TCRdb's copy keeps in-frame clones and lacks some. The sample lists fewer than 12,000 clones, roughly four fifths occurring once. The chain uses TRBV19 and TRBJ1-2; no clear D. This clonotype originated in a person aged 65 to 85 with lung adenocarcinoma. Sequencing was carried out using FFPE minimally invasive lung adenocarcinoma tissue. CDR3 protein: CASSIRLNYGYTF. CDR3 DNA sequence: TGTGCCAGTAGTATCAGGCTGAACTATGGCTACACCTTC.